This T cell receptor (beta chain) comes out of a study of blood T cell repertoires in COVID-19. Study background: COVID-19 samples collected from the United States, Italy and Spain covered acute and convalescent phases. In each case, the material was cDNA or gDNA derived from T cells, B-cell-depleted T cells, or PBMCs.

With 4 bases removed from V and 1 base from J, the gap between germline ends came to 8 bases. Germline loops: CDR1 LNHDA, CDR2 SQIVND (reference sequence). The CDR3 consists of 14 residues. Under the authors' procedure: Reference gene primer amplification gave nucleated cell count estimates. Assay used: immunoSEQ multiplex PCR; TCRdb lists only in-frame clones, some missing. D and trimming were read from the DNA, whereas the V and J calls and clone size are those reported in that table. The profile shows approximately 90,000 clones, over 70% of them singletons. This clonotype originated in a man aged 80 or over with active or convalescent COVID-19. The sample was peripheral blood. The chain has TRBV19 and TRBJ2-1; D may be TRBD2 (6 bases). CDR3 nucleotide sequence: TGTGCCAGTAGTAGCGGGGCATCCTACAATGAGCAGTTCTTC. Translated, it gives CASSSGASYNEQFF.